This T cell receptor beta chain was observed in a study of blood T cell repertoires in COVID-19 (TCRdb year 2020). At the level of the whole study: Collaborator samples came from the United States, Italy and Spain and covered acute and convalescent phases of COVID-19. The material from the prospective study consisted of cDNA or gDNA derived from T cells, B-cell-depleted T cells, or PBMCs. The dataset comprised deeply sampled blood TCRbeta repertoires from subjects exposed to, actively infected with, or recovered from COVID-19. The repertoires were released in a freely available public database meant as a resource for research on the immune response to SARS-CoV-2. The samples were drawn from two sources: the first 160 participants of the ongoing ImmuneRACE study, and 1,254 subjects contributed by 6 global collaborators. Sample metadata almost always included a de-identified subject ID, COVID-19 status, age in years and sex. Where available, HLA class I and class II types were taken from metadata supplied by the sample provider and were not determined by assay-based typing. Study-wide conclusions, independent of this receptor: The amount of clinical and demographic metadata varied by source and participant and was provided uncurated.

A word on this clone: The clone's antigen remains unknown. Base qualities are not provided; no much larger clone lies one nucleotide away.

Collaborating institutions collected whole blood in K2EDTA tubes following their own protocols. For TCRbeta analysis, collaborators shipped samples as frozen whole blood, isolated PBMCs, or DNA extracted from either of those sample types. TCRbeta CDR3 regions were amplified from genomic DNA by means of the immunoSEQ Assay, a bias-controlled multiplex PCR. As for how the authors treated the data: The number of nucleated cells in each sample was estimated from the amplification of reference gene primers within the assay. Sequence reads were collapsed and filtered to measure the absolute abundance of every unique TCRbeta CDR3 rearrangement. Productive Simpson clonality was computed per sample as the square root of Simpson's diversity index over productive rearrangements. The immuneACCESS repertoire file appears here via TCRdb, limited to in-frame rearrangements. These files lack a portion of the clones; in checked studies, under half of the deficit traces to unresolved V genes, and the cause of the others is not known. V and J calls plus clone size are reproduced from that table; the DNA served to infer D and trimming. Across this sample there are approximately 190,000 clones, with roughly 84% seen only once. Around 19% of the sample comes from the top ten.

This sequence was found in a human donor in a cohort sampled during active COVID-19. The specimen sequenced was peripheral blood.

The DNA sequence reads TGTGCCAGCAATTCGGGACTCAACCAAGAGACCCAGTACTTC. Translated, it reads CASNSGLNQETQYF. The rearrangement joined TRBV6-5 to TRBJ2-5; TRBD2 is a possible D gene, resting on 6 matching bases. V is reduced by 7 bases and J by 0 bases, leaving a spacing of 12 bases between them. CDR3 length: 14 amino acids, cysteine to phenylalanine. Solely the CDR3 DNA is kept, with 42 bases framed from the first base. The CDR1 and CDR2 encoded by the germline V gene are MNHEY and SVGAGI.